This is a list of T cell receptor beta chains from one sample in a study of control samples from healthy donors and cancer patients. The table came from immunoSEQ multiplex PCR; TCRdb's copy has only in-frame clones and leaves some out. The sample records around 110,000 clones, about 93% being singletons. Sequenced: blood. These TCRs come from a man aged 30 to 45 in good health. CDR3s include the opening cysteine and the closing phenylalanine or tryptophan. The order of the fields is V gene, clone size, J gene, D gene, CDR3 protein, CDR3 DNA. D genes are given only for firm matches. Only part of the rows carry a size: once, few, many, or a class if the clone is expanded.

TRBV27	.	TRBJ1-1	TRBD1	CASNPETGWPEAFF	TGTGCCAGCAACCCCGAGACAGGGTGGCCTGAAGCTTTCTTT
TRBV7-2	.	TRBJ1-1	.	CASSLGVRENTEAFF	TGTGCCAGCAGCTTGGGGGTTAGAGAGAACACTGAAGCTTTCTTT
TRBV6-5	.	TRBJ2-1	.	CATGEFSYNEQFF	TGTGCCACCGGGGAGTTCTCCTACAATGAGCAGTTCTTC
TRBV2	few	TRBJ1-5	.	CASSEGEPQHF	TGTGCCAGCAGTGAAGGGGAGCCCCAGCATTTT
TRBV5-1	few	TRBJ2-6	.	CASSLVGVTSGANVLTF	TGCGCCAGCAGCTTGGTTGGGGTGACCTCTGGGGCCAACGTCCTGACTTTC
TRBV19	.	TRBJ2-3	.	CASSTRGGGDTQYF	TGTGCCAGTAGTACCCGGGGAGGGGGAGATACGCAGTATTTT
TRBV6-4	.	TRBJ1-5	.	CASSDSRGQPQHF	TGTGCCAGCAGTGACTCGAGGGGGCAGCCCCAGCATTTT
TRBV5-1	.	TRBJ2-7	TRBD2	CASSPGGGAGGDEQYF	TGCGCCAGCAGCCCTGGGGGCGGGGCGGGGGGAGACGAGCAGTACTTC
TRBV6-5	.	TRBJ2-1	.	CASSYSGQGRNEQFF	TGTGCCAGCAGTTACTCGGGGCAGGGGAGGAATGAGCAGTTCTTC
TRBV9	.	TRBJ1-2	.	CASSARFGAPREGYTF	TGTGCCAGCAGCGCCCGCTTTGGCGCCCCCCGAGAGGGCTACACCTTC
TRBV10-3	.	TRBJ2-3	.	CAIRDNGDTQYF	TGTGCCATTAGGGACAACGGGGATACGCAGTATTTT
TRBV27	.	TRBJ1-1	.	CASSLWGNTEAFF	TGTGCCAGCAGTTTATGGGGAAACACTGAAGCTTTCTTT
TRBV7-9	.	TRBJ2-7	TRBD1	CASSHRQGVSRVEQYF	TGTGCCAGCAGCCACAGACAGGGGGTGTCCCGGGTCGAGCAGTACTTC
TRBV30	.	TRBJ1-1	.	CAWSDPFGLEAFF	TGTGCCTGGAGTGACCCGTTTGGACTAGAAGCTTTCTTT